Following are 18 T cell receptor beta chains from one sample sequenced in a study of blood T cell repertoires in COVID-19. The table came from immunoSEQ multiplex PCR; TCRdb's copy has only in-frame clones and leaves some out. The sample lists about 440,000 clones, approximately 90% occurring once. What was sequenced was peripheral blood. These receptor sequences come from a woman in her 50s with COVID-19, enrolled during active disease.

The chain employs TRBV20-1 and TRBJ1-5; the match to TRBD1 covers 9 bases. The CDR3 extends over 15 amino acids. V shed 3 bases and J 5 bases; nucleotides not matched to a gene: 8. Germline CDR1 and CDR2: DFQATT and SNEGSKA (reference sequence). Here the CDR3 reads CSASPGTGYHQPQHF. CDR3 DNA: TGCAGTGCTAGTCCCGGGACAGGGTATCATCAGCCCCAGCATTTT.

The chain links TRBV19 to TRBJ1-2, with 8 bases lining up with TRBD1. The V and J ends lost 5 bases and 3 bases, in that order; junction bases with no gene match: 8. This CDR3 has 15 amino acids. Germline-derived CDR1 and CDR2 are LNHDA and SQIVND (reference sequence). The CDR3 here is CASSLPGGADYGYTF. The DNA of the CDR3 is TGTGCCAGTAGTTTGCCAGGGGGCGCGGACTATGGCTACACCTTC. Looking up the rest from reference TRBV19 and TRBJ1-2 gives the full variable domain: DGGITQSPKYLFRKEGQNVTLSCEQNLNHDAMYWYRQDPGQGLRLIYYSQIVNDFQKGDIAEGYSVSREKKESFPLTVTSAQKNPTAFYLCASSLPGGADYGYTFGSGTRLTVV.

The gene calls are TRBV7-2 and TRBJ1-2; D gene ambiguous. CDR3 size: 15 residues. Germline CDR1 is SGHTA and CDR2 is FQGNSA. The V and J ends lost 5 bases and 1 base respectively, with 14 bases between them. The CDR3 DNA sequence: TGTGCCAGCAGCGCCCAGCACTATGGTAACTATGGCTACACCTTC. This gives the protein CASSAQHYGNYGYTF.

In this sample, this clone turned up once. The V and J genes are TRBV27 and TRBJ2-5; 7 positions match TRBD1. Germline assignment: CDR1 MNHEY and CDR2 SMNVEV (reference sequence). J was trimmed by 4 bases and V by 2 bases; bases with no gene match: 7. The CDR3 has 15 residues. The CDR3 here is CASSLVGGRGETQYF. The CDR3 coding sequence is TGTGCCAGCAGTTTAGTAGGGGGCAGGGGAGAGACCCAGTACTTC.

This sequence joins TRBV9 and TRBJ2-7; no reliable D call. Trimming pared 3 bases from V and 1 base from J, leaving 11 bases between. Germline V gene sequence: CDR1 SGDLS, CDR2 YYNGEE. This CDR3 region has 14 residues. The CDR3 spells CASSGGRSSYEQYF. The DNA of the CDR3 is TGTGCCAGCAGCGGCGGCCGGAGTTCCTACGAGCAGTACTTC.

The genes are TRBV5-5 and TRBJ2-7; D remains unclear. The ends were cut back, 1 base at V and 4 bases at J, with 6 bases in the middle. The length of the CDR3 is 12 residues. Germline V lookup: CDR1 SGHKS, CDR2 YYEKEE (reference sequence). The CDR3 loop is CASSLTSYEQYF. In DNA form, the CDR3 reads TGTGCCAGCAGCTTGACATCGTACGAGCAGTACTTC. The entire variable domain, with the rest obtained from reference TRBV5-5 and TRBJ2-7, is as follows: DAGVTQSPTHLIKTRGQQVTLRCSPISGHKSVSWYQQVLGQGPQFIFQYYEKEERGRGNFPDRFSARQFPNYSSELNVNALLLGDSALYLCASSLTSYEQYFGPGTRLTVT.

The chain carries TRBV18 and TRBJ1-1; TRBD1 agrees at 8 bases. Germline V gene lookup returns CDR1 KGHSH and CDR2 LQKENI. The CDR3 has 15 amino acids. J was trimmed by 7 bases and V by 5 bases; bases with no gene match: 12. The chain's CDR3 is CASSSSGRGQGEAFF. The CDR3 DNA reads TGTGCCAGCTCATCCTCGGGCAGGGGGCAGGGTGAAGCTTTCTTT.

The rearrangement links TRBV9 to TRBJ2-7, with 9 bases matching TRBD2. V gave up 4 bases and J gave up 7 bases; unmatched junction bases: 12. Germline V gene data show CDR1 as SGDLS and CDR2 as YYNGEE. The CDR3 totals 15 residues. CDR3 nucleotides: TGTGCCAGCAGCCCCCGAGGGGCGGGGGGGATGGAGCAGTACTTC. It translates to CASSPRGAGGMEQYF.

This clone appeared a few times. This chain connects TRBV19 to TRBJ1-1; 7 positions match TRBD1. Unmatched junction bases numbered 8, after V lost 3 bases and J lost 4 bases. CDR1 is LNHDA and CDR2 is SQIVND in the germline V gene (reference sequence). CDR3 length: 15 amino acids. Written as DNA, the CDR3 is TGTGCCAGTAGTATTATTCATCAGGGGGGCACTGAAGCTTTCTTT. It encodes CASSIIHQGGTEAFF.

DNA for the CDR3: TGTGCCACCACGGGCCCGGGACAGGGGGTCTCAGATACGCAGTATTTT. Residues: CATTGPGQGVSDTQYF. The rearrangement links TRBV24-1 to TRBJ2-3; 11 bases match TRBD1. With 8 bases clipped from V and 4 bases from J, the junction kept 10 bases outside the gene matches. The CDR3 runs 16 residues. Per germline, CDR1 KGHDR and CDR2 SFDVKD.

This chain uses TRBV11-2 with TRBJ2-6, with D unclear. CDR3 length equals 15 residues. V was pared by 4 bases and J by 0 bases, with 7 bases between. Germline values: CDR1 SGHAT, CDR2 FQNNGV. CDR3 amino acids: CASSSVLSGANVLTF. In nucleotides, the CDR3 is TGTGCCAGCAGCTCCGTCCTCTCTGGGGCCAACGTCCTGACTTTC.

This clone occurred once. Other DNA sequences of this sample code for an identical CDR3. DNA for the CDR3: TGTGCCAGCAGTTTGGCCGGGTCCAACTATGGCTACACCTTC. Residues: CASSLAGSNYGYTF. The V gene is TRBV27, the J gene TRBJ1-2; D remains ambiguous. Germline CDR1 and CDR2: MNHEY and SMNVEV (reference sequence). This CDR3 spans 14 amino acids. Trimming cost V 3 bases and J 2 bases, with 10 bases left between them.

The gene calls are TRBV4-1 and TRBJ2-4; TRBD1 agrees at 7 bases. The CDR3 has 18 residues. Germline trimming cut 0 bases from V and 1 base from J; bases unmatched to any gene: 9. Germline V lookup: CDR1 MGHRA, CDR2 YSYEKL. CDR3 sequence (DNA): TGCGCCAGCAGCCAAGAAGGGACAGTGTTTCCGGCCAAAAACATTCAGTACTTC. It specifies CASSQEGTVFPAKNIQYF.

The rearrangement uses TRBV9 and TRBJ1-5; a possible D gene is TRBD1 (6 bases). The CDR3 contains 14 residues. The V end was cut by 0 bases, the J end by 7 bases, with 11 bases between. Germline V gene sequence: CDR1 SGDLS, CDR2 YYNGEE. This CDR3 is CASSVESRGQPQHF. In nucleotides, the CDR3 is TGTGCCAGCAGCGTAGAGAGCAGGGGCCAGCCCCAGCATTTT. Drawing the rest from reference TRBV9 and TRBJ1-5, the complete variable domain is DSGVTQTPKHLITATGQRVTLRCSPRSGDLSVYWYQQSLDQGLQFLIQYYNGEERAKGNILERFSAQQFPDLHSELNLSSLELGDSALYFCASSVESRGQPQHFGDGTRLSIL.

The genes are TRBV9 and TRBJ2-7, with D unresolved. Trimming cost V 5 bases and J 5 bases, with 11 bases left between them. Germline V lookup: CDR1 SGDLS, CDR2 YYNGEE. The CDR3 covers 12 residues. CDR3 nucleotides: TGTGCCAGCAGTGACCGCGGCGACGAGCAGTACTTC. Its translation is CASSDRGDEQYF. The variable domain in full, completed from reference TRBV9 and TRBJ2-7, reads DSGVTQTPKHLITATGQRVTLRCSPRSGDLSVYWYQQSLDQGLQFLIQYYNGEERAKGNILERFSAQQFPDLHSELNLSSLELGDSALYFCASSDRGDEQYFGPGTRLTVT.

The V gene is TRBV5-1, the J gene TRBJ2-3, with D perhaps TRBD1 (5 bases). Germline V gene data show CDR1 as SGHRS and CDR2 as YFSETQ. V was shortened by 1 base and J by 4 bases, with 10 bases between the two germline ends. CDR3 length equals 14 residues. CDR3 coding DNA: TGCGCCAGCAGCTTGAGGGGTCCCTCAGATACGCAGTATTTT. As protein: CASSLRGPSDTQYF.

This clone came up a few times. V gene TRBV9 combines with J gene TRBJ2-2; 13 bases are shared with TRBD2. The CDR3 is 17 amino acids. Trimming cost V 2 bases and J 3 bases; bases outside gene matches: 4. Germline V gene lookup returns CDR1 SGDLS and CDR2 YYNGEE. CDR3 in amino acids: CASSVTSGGTYTGELFF. CDR3 DNA sequence: TGTGCCAGCAGCGTGACTAGCGGGGGGACCTACACCGGGGAGCTGTTTTTT.

The rearrangement links TRBV18 to TRBJ2-7; 7 bases agree with TRBD2. The V segment lost 3 bases and the J segment 2 bases; nucleotides outside the gene matches: 10. CDR1 and CDR2 from the germline V gene are KGHSH and LQKENI. This CDR3 spans 16 amino acids. The DNA for the CDR3 is TGTGCCAGCTCACCTGGGGGGGGAATATTCCCCTACGAGCAGTACTTC. Protein product: CASSPGGGIFPYEQYF.